The T cell receptor beta chain described here comes from a study of CXCR3-negative and CXCR3-positive naive CD8 T cells. The authors gated naive CD8+ T cells as CD45RO-CCR7+CD27+CD95-. Study findings and constraints: Researchers report that CXCR3-positive naive cells carry more hydrophobic TRB CDR3s than CXCR3-negative naive cells. The study found that naive CXCR3-negative and CXCR3-positive cells shared TRBV-TRBJ usage, while memory cells differed. Naive subsets showed comparable surface CD5, and TCR interaction strength was also inferred from TRB CDR3 physicochemistry.

This CDR3 has 15 amino acids. Looked up from germline, CDR1 is SGHTA and CDR2 is FQGNSA. As for this clonotype: The antigen is undetermined.

UMI-labeled TRB cDNA libraries were prepared by 5' RACE. Each CDR3 protein gets one entry in TCRdb, which reprocessed the 5' RACE reads and gives no DNA. In all, the sample yields about 50,000 distinct CDR3 sequences. This clonotype was obtained from a human donor in good health. Some clones in this sample may be carry-over from other donors' samples. The sample comprised naive CXCR3- CD8+ T cells from blood. Subset reported: CD45RO-CCR7+CD27+CD95- naive CD8+ T cells lacking CXCR3 (TNR3-). The J gene is TRBJ2-1, the V gene TRBV7-2. The CDR3 here is CASSLGLGVFDEQFF.